Presented here are 16 T cell receptor beta chains from one specimen sequenced in a study of CD8+CD57+ T cells in acquired aplastic anemia. The TCR beta profiling, which covered VDJ combination and CDR3 sequence, was carried out using genomic DNA as the template. In TCRdb, the reads were re-called with MiXCR into one record per CDR3 protein. This table has around 190,000 distinct CDR3 sequences, roughly half appearing once. The sample taken for sequencing was sorted CD4+, CD8+, or CD8+CD57+ T cells (not recorded which) from PBMCs. Receptors originate from a human donor in good health, serving as a control.

The chain recombines TRBV11-3 with TRBJ2-7; 10 bases are shared with TRBD2. This CDR3 comprises 15 residues. After removal of 5 bases from V and 7 bases from J, the junction contained 11 bases not matched to a gene. Germline assignment: CDR1 SGHNT and CDR2 YENEEA. The CDR3 protein is CASSQMPSGGLEQYF. DNA for the CDR3: TGTGCCAGCAGCCAAATGCCTAGCGGGGGATTGGAGCAGTACTTC.

The genes are TRBV20-1 and TRBJ2-7, with 7 bases matching TRBD1. Losses at the gene ends were 3 bases for V and 3 bases for J; bases not matched to a gene: 8. The germline V gene has CDR1 DFQATT and CDR2 SNEGSKA (reference sequence). This CDR3 comprises 14 residues. Here the CDR3 reads CSARALGQRYEQYF. CDR3 DNA: TGCAGTGCTAGGGCCCTGGGACAGCGCTACGAGCAGTACTTC.

The chain links TRBV12-3 or TRBV12-4 to TRBJ1-1, with D perhaps matching TRBD1 (6 bases). The V end was cut by 2 bases, the J end by 1 base, with 11 bases between. This CDR3 has 15 amino acids. The CDR3 nucleotides read TGTGCCAGCAGTTTAAAAGGGGGATGGAACACTGAAGCTTTCTTT. It is translated as CASSLKGGWNTEAFF.

This chain uses TRBV10-3 with TRBJ2-1; 7 bases line up with TRBD1. The CDR3 runs to 17 residues. Per the germline V gene, CDR1 is ENHRY and CDR2 is SYGVKD. Losses at the gene ends were 0 bases for V and 6 bases for J; bases not matched to a gene: 11. CDR3 sequence reads: CAISESTGAAITNEQFF. In nucleotides, the CDR3 is TGTGCCATCAGTGAGTCTACAGGGGCCGCGATTACCAATGAGCAGTTCTTC.

CDR3 in amino acids: CASSEVGGYYEQYF. The CDR3 DNA is TGTGCCAGTAGTGAAGTTGGCGGATACTACGAGCAGTACTTC. The rearrangement joins TRBV19 to TRBJ2-7, with D unresolved. Trimming stripped 5 bases from V and 3 bases from J, with 14 bases between. The CDR3 has 14 residues. CDR1 LNHDA and CDR2 SQIVND come from the germline V gene (reference sequence).

This clonotype was counted between two and nine times. This chain connects TRBV10-3 to TRBJ1-1; unclear D gene. Trimming left V 4 bases short and J 7 bases short, with 13 bases between. CDR3 size: 13 residues. CDR1 and CDR2 from the germline V gene are ENHRY and SYGVKD. The CDR3 DNA is TGTGCCATCAGTGCCCGGGAAGGTGGTGAAGCTTTCTTT. This codes for CAISAREGGEAFF.

This clonotype was seen at least ten times. V usage is TRBV4-3 and J usage is TRBJ2-3; 11 nucleotides line up with TRBD2. Germline assignment: CDR1 LGHNA and CDR2 YSLEER. Germline trimming cut 1 base from V and 4 bases from J; bases unmatched to any gene: 4. The CDR3 runs 16 residues. The CDR3 sequence is CASSQATSGGSDTQYF. CDR3 nucleotides: TGCGCCAGCAGCCAAGCTACTAGCGGGGGCTCAGATACGCAGTATTTT.

This sequence joins TRBV2 and TRBJ2-3; 8 positions match TRBD2. Germline loops: CDR1 SNHLY, CDR2 FYNNEI. The CDR3 runs to 14 residues. V shed 8 bases and J 4 bases; nucleotides not matched to a gene: 8. The CDR3 spells CASPGGAVADTQYF. In DNA, the CDR3 is TGTGCCAGCCCCGGGGGGGCGGTCGCAGATACGCAGTATTTT.

Comment on this clonotype: It is unclear where the CDR3 begins or ends on the DNA, so no DNA is shown, and the CDR3 is as TCRdb lists it. The chain combines TRBV7-5 with TRBJ2-2. TRBV7-5 is classified as a pseudogene. 15 amino acids form the CDR3, both terminal residues included. The CDR3 region is CISVPEALNTGELFF.

The chain uses TRBV28 and TRBJ1-3; D call uncertain. Germline values: CDR1 MDHEN, CDR2 SYDVKM. This CDR3 is built from 16 residues. Trimming pared 2 bases from V and 0 bases from J, leaving 11 bases between. CDR3 loop: CASSLLGGFSGNTIYF. The CDR3 DNA follows: TGTGCCAGCAGTTTACTGGGAGGCTTCTCTGGAAACACCATATATTTT.

The chain recombines TRBV7-9 with TRBJ1-1, with D hard to call. Germline loops: CDR1 SEHNR, CDR2 FQNEAQ (reference sequence). Deletions cut 2 bases from V and 1 base from J, with 11 bases between. The CDR3 has 15 residues. The chain's CDR3 is CASSLIRAGNTEAFF. The DNA for the CDR3 is TGTGCCAGCAGCTTAATAAGGGCAGGGAACACTGAAGCTTTCTTT.

This clonotype showed up just a few times. The rearrangement uses TRBV7-9 and TRBJ2-7; D assignment may be TRBD1 or TRBD2 (5 bases each). The CDR3 is made up of 13 amino acids. CDR1 is SEHNR and CDR2 is FQNEAQ in the germline V gene (reference sequence). The V gene lost 7 bases and the J gene lost 5 bases, with 15 bases spanning the gap. The CDR3 sequence is CASIAGGFNEQYF. CDR3 in DNA: TGTGCCAGCATCGCTGGGGGTTTCAACGAGCAGTACTTC.

This chain joins TRBV10-3 and TRBJ2-1; 7 bases align to TRBD1. Germline V gene sequence: CDR1 ENHRY, CDR2 SYGVKD. With 4 bases clipped from V and 7 bases from J, the junction kept 7 bases outside the gene matches. The CDR3 consists of 14 residues. CDR3 DNA sequence: TGTGCCATCAGTGGAGCTGAGGGGGCTAATGAGCAGTTCTTC. This encodes CAISGAEGANEQFF.

Of note for this clonotype: The junction and the germline gene differ at one end; a read error may be behind it. The CDR3 sequence: CASKEGGTLSGANVLAF. In DNA, the CDR3 is TGCGCCAGTAAAGAAGGCGGGACACTTTCTGGGGCCAACGTCCTGGCTTTC. The chain employs TRBV19 and TRBJ2-6; D is perhaps TRBD1 or TRBD2 (6 bases each). This CDR3 is built from 17 residues. From germline, CDR1 is LNHDA and CDR2 SQIVND (reference sequence).

As for this clonotype: One end of the junction does not line up with germline, which may come from a read error. This chain connects TRBV7-2 to TRBJ1-2, with TRBD1 matching over 8 bases. This CDR3 comprises 15 residues. The V gene's germline CDR1 is SGHTA and CDR2 FQGNSA. The CDR3 DNA sequence: TGTGCCAGCAGCCATGGGAGGGACAGGAACTATGGCTACACTTTC. Encoded protein: CASSHGRDRNYGYTF.

The chain couples TRBV6-1 to TRBJ1-2; tentative D call: TRBD1 (5 bases). The CDR3 contains 14 residues. CDR1 MNHNS and CDR2 SASEGT come from the germline V gene. The V end lost 5 bases, the J end lost 4 bases, and 14 bases lay between the germline ends. This CDR3 reads CASSLGPLAYGYTF. CDR3 DNA: TGTGCCAGCAGTTTGGGACCCCTCGCCTATGGCTACACCTTC.